This T cell receptor (beta chain) was obtained from a study of cytomegalovirus exposure and HLA in healthy donors (TCRdb year 2017). For the study in its entirety: An earlier analysis of approximately 590 of the donors reported roughly 270 Gb of sequence data and some 100 million unique TCR beta sequences from roughly 200 million T cells. Approximately 300 gigabases of sequencing data and around 88 million unique TCR sequences made up an early release that covered about 640 HLA-typed donors. Of the approximately 400 genotyped donors, over 65% fell in the genetic ancestry cluster associated with self-reported Caucasian donors. The study aimed to test whether cataloging public T cell receptors could reveal signatures of past pathogen exposure. The study profiled the T cell repertoires of fewer than 850 subjects by immunosequencing and related them to cytomegalovirus serostatus. Along with the approximately 700-subject first cohort, a separate validation cohort of over a hundred different subjects was used. The study combined high-throughput TCR immunosequencing, statistical association of individual TCRs with disease status, and machine learning to predict cytomegalovirus infection status. In a later analysis, previously published TCR beta repertoires from more than 500 donors were re-analyzed and high-resolution HLA genotyping was added so that TCR occurrence patterns could be studied. In the later analysis, no new phenotypic data were used to find candidate immune exposures; instead, reliance was placed on TCR beta sequences and their occurrence across donors. An earlier analysis of roughly 600 of the donors used high-throughput TCR beta sequencing to judge whether each TCR beta V gene segment behaved as functional or pseudogenic. Donor age, sex, ethnicity and CMV serostatus were compiled together with the repertoire data. A later genetic analysis used genome-wide SNP genotypes for about 60% of the roughly 670 donors, treating that subset as a discovery cohort. Every discovery cohort repertoire had been produced on one sequencing platform. HLA typing included class I and class II loci at four-digit resolution. Typing coverage differed by locus: A, B, C, DRB1 and DQB1 were typed in roughly 620-640 donors, DQA1 in 522, DPA1 in some 600, and DPB1 in just under 490. Because of strong linkage in the cohort, five DR-DQ haplotypes were treated as single units for association and clustering. Among about 400 genotyped donors of the cohort, an average of roughly 230,000 unique TCR beta nucleotide sequences was sequenced per donor, of which about 19% were non-productive. The investigation overall reported the following: According to a later analysis, parvovirus B19, influenza, CMV and Epstein-Barr virus appeared linked to several top co-occurrence clusters. An earlier analysis of approximately 600 of the donors showed that most TCR beta V segments appeared in productive rearrangements either about 87% or about 30% of the time, which broadly matched IMGT annotations. While some public TCRs were present in many individuals, most TCR sequences turned up only very rarely across donors. Sequencing depth was assumed to be roughly uniform across donors in the presence/absence analyses, though that assumption may not hold. The study listed 170 or so TCR beta chains as associated with cytomegalovirus. Correlated functional status among segregating V segments might be attributable to linkage disequilibrium, but an unknown experimental factor could not be ruled out. In a later analysis, TCR association rates were found to vary across HLA loci, with the most associated TCRs seen for DRB1 alleles and the fewest for HLA-C alleles. Because the 87-base-pair reads could not distinguish some IMGT-functional V segments, including TRBV6-2 and TRBV6-3, those segments were excluded. A cluster of highly shared sequence variants was judged likely to represent a technical artifact of the sequencing pipeline. According to a later genetic analysis, donors in an Asian-associated ancestry cluster had fewer N-insertions in productive TCRs than the approximately 670-donor mean. Three of the identified cytomegalovirus-associated TCR beta chains were confirmed in vitro to be specific for cytomegalovirus antigens. In a later genetic analysis, a missense DCLRE1C variant was associated with V-gene and J-gene trimming of TCR beta chains, and the association was replicated in an independent cohort. Because HLA typing was unavailable for some donors at each locus, only the typed subset was used in association tests. The authors suggested that the approach could potentially be generalized to other disease states and immunological phenotypes. Specific HLA alleles were associated with 15,000 to 20,000 TCR beta sequences at a false discovery rate of 0.05 in a later analysis. Only TCR beta chains were sequenced in this cohort, and the absence of alpha or paired-chain data limited detectable features. The only immune exposure information available for the cohort was CMV serostatus. The classifier was reported to diagnose cytomegalovirus status with high specificity and sensitivity in both the original and validation cohorts. Because counts were too low, some 16 rarely observed V segments, including chromosome 9 orphons, were excluded from the earlier analysis of around 640 of the donors. Strong co-occurrence of HLA alleles, especially DR and DQ, made assigning TCR associations to individual alleles difficult. In a later analysis, HLA-associated TCR beta chains were found to be more clonally expanded and to have lower generation probabilities than equally common non-associated chains. According to a later analysis, most CMV-associated TCR beta chains appeared to be HLA-restricted, and the HLA associations seemed to be driven largely by CMV exposure. A further reported finding was that TCR beta sequences accurately predicted the HLA-A and HLA-B alleles for most subjects in the first cohort.

In total, fewer than 750 healthy bone marrow donors made up the cohort. At the time of sampling, all cohort members were nominally healthy, though unrecorded immune exposures were likely present. The donor was CMV seropositive and was included in the group of 270 or so seropositive cohort members. A peripheral blood sample was collected from each donor, and TCR beta sequencing was performed on peripheral blood mononuclear cells. Genomic DNA extraction from the blood cell samples was performed with the Qiagen DNeasy Blood Extraction Kit. Concerning this clone itself: Its antigen is currently not known. Within one base of it there is no much larger clone, and no base qualities were kept.

The library came from the immunoSEQ multiplex PCR assay. A mixture of 60 forward primers for TCR Vbeta segments and 13 reverse primers for TCR Jbeta segments was used in the multiplex PCR. Amplification of the CDR3 region of rearranged TCR beta genes was performed with a multiplex PCR assay on genomic DNA. On the Illumina HiSeq System, the amplified TCR beta libraries were sequenced as 87-base-pair reads. In the authors' own workflow: A later analysis tallied 75 million to 85 million unique TCR beta chains across the 700 or so repertoires, and approximately 9.9 million of those chains were shared by two or more donors. To remove PCR and sequencing errors, raw reads were error-corrected and collapsed into unique sequences using a nearest-neighbor algorithm that merged closely related sequences. CDR3 sequences were aligned to IMGT reference sequences to assign V, D and J gene segments. For a sequence to be retained, a match of at least six nucleotides was required to both a V gene segment and a J gene segment. A rearrangement was called productive if the CDR3 had no stop codons and remained in frame with V and J, and every other rearrangement was called non-productive. Following IMGT convention, CDR3 was defined as the stretch from the second conserved V-encoded cysteine up to the conserved J-encoded phenylalanine. Sequences without an unambiguous match to a single V gene segment were excluded from the earlier analysis of approximately 560 of the donors. In an earlier analysis of approximately 550 of the donors, V segments were called functional above 56.7% productive rearrangements and were called segregating when the between-donor standard deviation exceeded 5%. A statistical classification framework was built for diagnosing cytomegalovirus status from the catalog of TCR beta chain sequences. In a later analysis, TCR nucleotide sequences were compared against IMGT/GENE-DB human TR gene sequences so that V and J genes could be assigned. The TCRdist pipeline was used in a later analysis to assign CDR3 sequences and most-parsimonious VDJ recombination scenarios. In a later analysis, each TCR beta chain was defined by its CDR3 amino acid sequence together with its V-gene family, and reads without a unique V-gene family were excluded. A later analysis removed 500 to 650 highly shared, low-generation-probability nucleotide sequences to deal with suspected cross-contamination and a sequencing artifact. For each public chain, a later analysis derived a clonal expansion index from normalized ranks of inferred template counts within each repertoire. In a later analysis, generation probabilities were computed using a VDJ recombination model fitted to out-of-frame rearrangements, and the results were checked against IGoR. In a later analysis, TCR-TCR, TCR-HLA and TCR-CMV co-occurrence was scored with hypergeometric tests, and a repertoire-size bias correction was applied to TCR pairs. To estimate false discovery rates, a later analysis permuted the HLA or CMV assignments 20 times. A later analysis grouped co-occurring TCRs with DBSCAN, adding TCRdist sequence similarity when clustering within HLA-allele-positive subsets. For co-occurrence clustering, repertoires with fewer than 30,000 or more than 120,000 public chains were excluded, along with five repertoires with anomalous nucleotide sharing. The immuneACCESS repertoire file appears here via TCRdb, limited to in-frame rearrangements. These files lack a portion of the clones; in checked studies, under half of the deficit traces to unresolved V genes, and the cause of the others is not known. D and trimming were read from the DNA, whereas the V and J calls and clone size are those reported in that table. Recorded for this sample are about 64,000 clones; more than 60% of them occurred a single time. The ten largest clones represent roughly 5% of the sample.

CDR3 length: 15 amino acids, cysteine to phenylalanine. Only CDR3 DNA is held: 45 bases, read in frame from base 1. Reading the germline V gene gives CDR1 SGHTA and CDR2 FQGNSA. The germline V and J ends show losses of 1 base and 6 bases respectively, and no gene match explains 6 bases of the junction. The sequenced sample was PBMCs. This clonotype was obtained from a male donor in good health and CMV-seropositive. The chain was built from TRBV7-2 and TRBJ2-7; 10 bases in between match TRBD1. Here the CDR3 is given as CASSLGGTGETEQYF. The DNA reads as follows: TGTGCCAGCAGCTTAGGCGGGACAGGGGAGACCGAGCAGTACTTC.